This T cell receptor beta chain is drawn from a study of cytomegalovirus exposure and HLA in healthy donors. This clone showed up just once. Its antigen remains unidentified. PCR employed 60 Vbeta and 13 Jbeta primers. Clones were read by immunoSEQ multiplex PCR, and TCRdb kept only the in-frame ones, dropping some. The table has about 170,000 clones, less than 80% seen once; the top ten hold 2.5% to 3%. The CDR3 extends over 14 amino acids. The V gene end was trimmed by 4 bases and the J gene end by 2 bases; junction bases not matched to a gene: 3. CDR1 SSHAT and CDR2 FNYEAQ come from the germline V gene (reference sequence). Notes on the study in general: Several of the most significant clusters were apparently associated with common viral pathogens in a later analysis. In an earlier analysis, productive rearrangement rates for most beta V segments clustered near 87% or 30%.

V is TRBV7-7 and J is TRBJ2-3; TRBD1 matches 7 bases. What was sequenced was PBMCs. This TCR was recovered from a man aged 40-55 years in good health and CMV-seronegative. The CDR3 spells CASSSDRATDTQYF. CDR3 DNA sequence: TGTGCCAGCAGCTCCGACAGGGCCACAGATACGCAGTATTTT.